This TCR beta chain was recorded in a study of identical twins. TCRdb passed the 5' RACE reads through MiXCR, listing each CDR3 protein once. The sample yields about 720,000 distinct CDR3 sequences, roughly 18% seen once. Whole-study findings and limits: Out-of-frame beta sequences exhibited a weaker degree of excess twin sharing. Because invariant MAIT and iNKT cells could be present, zero-insertion analyses could be partly confounded.

J gave up 7 bases and V 4 bases, and 4 bases lay outside the gene matches. The germline V gene has CDR1 SEHNR and CDR2 FQNEAQ (reference sequence). The CDR3 consists of 14 residues. This clonotype was counted ten times or more. Its target is unknown. The sample also formed part of further work on T cells expressing NK-cell markers.

The sequenced sample consisted of PBMCs. This TCR was recovered from a woman aged 18 to 35 in good health. The V and J genes are TRBV7-9 and TRBJ2-1; 10 bases map to TRBD1. The CDR3 loop is CASSYGQGGNEQFF. The CDR3 nucleotides read TGTGCCAGCAGCTACGGACAGGGGGGTAATGAGCAGTTCTTC.